The T cell receptor beta chain described here comes from a study of cytomegalovirus exposure and HLA in healthy donors. The PCR made use of 60 Vbeta and 13 Jbeta primers. Here immunoSEQ multiplex PCR was the method, and the copy in TCRdb shows in-frame clones only, minus some. The data show around 170,000 clones, with roughly four fifths seen just once and 0.8% held by the top ten. The germline gives CDR1 LNHDA, CDR2 SQIVND (reference sequence). Trimming removed 8 bases at V and 0 bases at J, with 10 bases between. The CDR3 loop spans 13 amino acids. The receptor's source is a woman under 30 in good health and CMV-seronegative. The chain links TRBV19 to TRBJ1-1, with D possibly matching TRBD1 (5 bases). The sample taken for sequencing was PBMCs. In DNA form, the CDR3 reads TGTGCCAGTGGGGCAGGACTGAACACTGAAGCTTTCTTT. Translated: CASGAGLNTEAFF.